This TCR beta chain emerged from a study of cytomegalovirus exposure and HLA in healthy donors. Study observations and caveats: TCR association rates varied by HLA locus in a later analysis, with DRB1 highest and HLA-C lowest. An analysis was carried out at a later point. It showed that HLA-associated TCR beta chains were more clonally expanded than equally common non-associated chains.

13 Jbeta primers and 60 Vbeta primers were used for the PCR. Methods used by the authors: In a later analysis, approximately 80 million unique TCR beta chains included roughly 11 million shared by two or more donors. The data were produced by immunoSEQ multiplex PCR, yet TCRdb's version contains in-frame clones alone and is incomplete. The V and J calls and clone size are taken from that table; D and trimming were inferred from the DNA. The sample lists around 130,000 clones, over 75% seen once, with under 6% in the top ten. The CDR3 length is 16 residues. The germline V gene has CDR1 SGHRS and CDR2 YFSETQ. Between the trimmed V and J ends, which lost 4 bases and 0 bases, there was a span of 15 bases. About this clone: Its antigen is still unknown.

Donors showed nominal health when sampled, although they likely had unrecorded immune exposures. The specimen sequenced was PBMCs. The receptor was derived from a woman aged 35 to 49 in good health and CMV-seropositive. The chain employs TRBV5-1 and TRBJ2-3, with D perhaps TRBD2 (5 bases). For the CDR3, the DNA is TGCGCCAGCAGCGTACTAGTTGAGCCTAGCACAGATACGCAGTATTTT. It translates to CASSVLVEPSTDTQYF.